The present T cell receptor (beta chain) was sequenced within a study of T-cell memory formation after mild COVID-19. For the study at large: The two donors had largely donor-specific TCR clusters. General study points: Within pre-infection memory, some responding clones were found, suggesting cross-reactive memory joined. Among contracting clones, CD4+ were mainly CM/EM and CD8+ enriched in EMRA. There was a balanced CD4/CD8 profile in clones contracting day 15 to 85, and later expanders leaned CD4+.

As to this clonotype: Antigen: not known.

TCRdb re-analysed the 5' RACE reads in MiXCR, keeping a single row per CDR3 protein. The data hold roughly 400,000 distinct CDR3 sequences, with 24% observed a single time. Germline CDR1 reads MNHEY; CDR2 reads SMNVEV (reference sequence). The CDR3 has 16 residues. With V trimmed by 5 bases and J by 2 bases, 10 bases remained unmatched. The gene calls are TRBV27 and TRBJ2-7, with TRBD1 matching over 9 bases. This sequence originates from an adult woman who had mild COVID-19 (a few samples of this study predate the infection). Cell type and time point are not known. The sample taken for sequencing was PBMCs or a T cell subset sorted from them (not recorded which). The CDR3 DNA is TGTGCCAGCAGTGTTCCCGGGACAGGGAAGCCCTACGAGCAGTACTTC. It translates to CASSVPGTGKPYEQYF.